The 11 T cell receptor beta chains given below trace back to one sample, sequenced in a study of memory CD4+ T cells and cytomegalovirus serostatus. The sort gate was single viable CD3+CD4+CD8-CD45RO+ cells for memory CD4+ T cells. Clones were sequenced by immunoSEQ multiplex PCR, and TCRdb holds only the in-frame ones, with some missing. The table has 50,000 to 75,000 clones, approximately 85% seen once. The specimen sequenced was memory CD4+ T cells from blood. The receptors were sampled from an adult in good health and CMV-seronegative.

The chain joins TRBV2 to TRBJ1-1, with 11 bases fitting TRBD1. Germline CDR1 SNHLY, CDR2 FYNNEI. The CDR3 loop spans 14 amino acids. The trim removed 7 bases at V and 6 bases at J, leaving 7 bases unmatched. Written as DNA, the CDR3 is TGTGCCAGCATCCCCCAGGGACAGGGGGCTGAAGCTTTCTTT. It encodes CASIPQGQGAEAFF.

The V and J genes are TRBV29-1 and TRBJ1-1; D is possibly TRBD1 (6 bases). CDR1 and CDR2 from the germline V gene are SQVTM and ANQGSEA. This CDR3 is built from 13 residues. Trimming removed 7 bases at V and 3 bases at J, with 15 bases between. The CDR3 sequence: CSATKGGDTEAFF. CDR3 in DNA: TGCAGCGCAACGAAGGGGGGGGACACTGAAGCTTTCTTT.

The rearrangement joins TRBV5-4 to TRBJ2-5; D could derive from TRBD1 or TRBD2 (5 bases each). This CDR3 spans 14 amino acids. In germline, CDR1 is SGHNT, CDR2 YYREEE (reference sequence). The ends were cut back, 4 bases at V and 5 bases at J, with 15 bases in the middle. The CDR3 loop is CASSPRGVRETQYF. CDR3 bases: TGTGCCAGCAGCCCTCGAGGGGTTCGGGAGACCCAGTACTTC.

This rearrangement joins TRBV7-3 to TRBJ2-3; D remains ambiguous. The CDR3 has 14 residues. Between the trimmed V and J ends, which lost 1 base and 4 bases, there was a span of 9 bases. CDR1 and CDR2 from the germline V gene are SGHTA and FQGTGA. The CDR3 region has the DNA TGTGCCAGCAGCTTAAGCCCCTCGGCAGATACGCAGTATTTT. Amino acids: CASSLSPSADTQYF.

This clone was counted a few times. The chain is built from TRBV11-2 and TRBJ1-1; D gene unclear. The V gene lost 4 bases and the J gene lost 12 bases, with 15 bases spanning the gap. The CDR3 sequence is 12 residues long. The germline CDR1 and CDR2 sequences are SGHAT and FQNNGV. The DNA of the CDR3 is TGTGCCAGCAGCTCGAACGGAGTCGGGACTTTCTTT. Translated: CASSSNGVGTFF.

This clone has more than one count but fewer than ten. This rearrangement joins TRBV18 to TRBJ1-4; possibly TRBD1 for D (5 bases). The length of the CDR3 is 14 residues. V shed 3 bases and J shed 10 bases, with 15 bases lying between them. In germline, CDR1 is KGHSH, CDR2 LQKENI. The CDR3, as DNA: TGTGCCAGCTCACCCCTCCAGGGCGAGGGAAAACTGTTTTTT. Translation gives CASSPLQGEGKLFF. Full variable domain (missing parts from reference TRBV18 and TRBJ1-4): NAGVMQNPRHLVRRRGQEARLRCSPMKGHSHVYWYRQLPEEGLKFMVYLQKENIIDESGMPKERFSAEFPKEGPSILRIQQVVRGDSAAYFCASSPLQGEGKLFFGSGTQLSVL.

This chain joins TRBV19 and TRBJ2-1, with 9 bases identical to TRBD1. The V gene's germline CDR1 is LNHDA and CDR2 SQIVND (reference sequence). The CDR3 length is 16 residues. V dropped 4 bases and J dropped 4; count of bases not matched to a gene: 8. The CDR3 nucleotides are TGTGCCAGTAGTAGAGTTACCGGGACAGGGTACAATGAGCAGTTCTTC. Translated, it gives CASSRVTGTGYNEQFF. The complete variable domain, with remaining parts taken from reference TRBV19 and TRBJ2-1, reads DGGITQSPKYLFRKEGQNVTLSCEQNLNHDAMYWYRQDPGQGLRLIYYSQIVNDFQKGDIAEGYSVSREKKESFPLTVTSAQKNPTAFYLCASSRVTGTGYNEQFFGPGTRLTVL.

The rearrangement links TRBV2 to TRBJ1-1, with a possible D match to TRBD1 (5 bases). This CDR3 is 14 amino acids long. Looked up from germline, CDR1 is SNHLY and CDR2 is FYNNEI. Trimming took off 3 bases at V and 0 bases at J, with 8 bases between the two ends. The CDR3 sequence: CASSDEGMNTEAFF. In DNA, the CDR3 is TGTGCCAGCAGTGATGAGGGGATGAACACTGAAGCTTTCTTT.

This clone was seen only a few times. The chain is built from TRBV19 and TRBJ1-2; tentative D call: TRBD1 (5 bases). Per germline, CDR1 LNHDA and CDR2 SQIVND (reference sequence). Trimming pared 6 bases from V and 8 bases from J, leaving 16 bases between. The CDR3 totals 13 residues. CDR3 loop: CASRQGAAWGYTF. CDR3 nucleotide sequence: TGTGCCAGTAGGCAGGGAGCTGCTTGGGGCTACACCTTC.

This clone has only one observation. V gene TRBV18 combines with J gene TRBJ2-3; D possibly corresponds to TRBD2 (5 bases). V lost 3 bases and J lost 7, with 11 bases in between. The CDR3 contains 13 residues. Germline V gene lookup returns CDR1 KGHSH and CDR2 LQKENI. CDR3 residues: CASSPGNPNTQYF. Written as DNA, the CDR3 is TGTGCCAGCTCACCCGGGAACCCGAATACGCAGTATTTT.

The chain has TRBV5-1 and TRBJ2-7; 10 bases fit TRBD1. The J segment lost 4 bases and the V segment lost 4 bases, leaving 8 bases of the junction unmatched. Germline CDR1 and CDR2: SGHRS and YFSETQ. There are 15 residues in the CDR3. The CDR3 DNA sequence: TGCGCCAGCAGCAGGCGCCTGGACAGGGGGTACGAGCAGTACTTC. Protein: CASSRRLDRGYEQYF.